The table lists the clone carrying this T cell receptor (beta chain) with many counts. Its antigen remains unidentified. This entry belongs to a study of CD8 T cells in ankylosing spondylitis. TCRdb called the 5' RACE reads again in MiXCR, with one record for every CDR3 protein. The repertoire includes over 450,000 distinct CDR3 sequences, about an eighth of them detected once, and approximately 6.3% sits in the top ten. Germline V gene sequence: CDR1 PRHDT, CDR2 FYEKMQ (reference sequence). The CDR3 has 15 amino acids. V lost 5 bases to trimming and J lost 4 bases, with 15 bases between them. Findings of the study overall: The study looked at matched synovial fluid samples from ankylosing spondylitis patients. Disease-linked clones were reported to be significantly enriched there. Several highly homologous variants formed a TCR beta motif that appeared characteristic of ankylosing spondylitis blood.

V usage is TRBV13 and J usage is TRBJ2-1; the D is unclear. This TCR was sampled from a male donor with ankylosing spondylitis. Sequenced material: blood, either unsorted or a sorted T cell fraction (not recorded which). CDR3 in DNA: TGTGCCAGCAGCCCGAATCTGCAGCCGTACAATGAGCAGTTCTTC. Its translation: CASSPNLQPYNEQFF. Combining the CDR3 with reference TRBV13 and TRBJ2-1 gives the whole variable domain AAGVIQSPRHLIKEKRETATLKCYPIPRHDTVYWYQQGPGQDPQFLISFYEKMQSDKGSIPDRFSAQQFSDYHSELNMSSLELGDSALYFCASSPNLQPYNEQFFGPGTRLTVL.